This section outlines one T cell receptor beta chain sequence together with its context. Its antigen is still unknown. The PCR made use of 60 Vbeta and 13 Jbeta primers. TCRdb keeps only in-frame clones here, not all; method: immunoSEQ multiplex PCR. The sample contains 95,000 to 150,000 clones, over 75% of which appear only once. This sample was included in a study of cytomegalovirus exposure and HLA in healthy donors. For the study at large: Most donors, 70% to 85% of a few hundred genotyped, fell in the Caucasian-associated ancestry cluster. Points from the study as a whole: The authors confirmed in vitro that a few CMV-associated chains were specific for CMV antigens. Most of the TCR beta V segments (in an earlier analysis) were productive either about 87% or about 30% of the time. The authors later found TCR association rates varying by HLA locus, with DRB1 most and HLA-C fewest.

This receptor was obtained from a human donor in good health. Sequencing was performed on PBMCs.

CDR3 sequence (DNA): TGCGCCAGCAGCTTGGCTACGAACGTTGCCTCCTACAATGAGCAGTTCTTC. It encodes CASSLATNVASYNEQFF. The chain uses TRBV5-1 and TRBJ2-1; D call uncertain. Germline assignment: CDR1 SGHRS and CDR2 YFSETQ. This CDR3 spans 17 amino acids. Trimming cost V 0 bases and J 0 bases, with 13 bases left between them. Full variable domain (outside the CDR3, taken from reference TRBV5-1 and TRBJ2-1): KAGVTQTPRYLIKTRGQQVTLSCSPISGHRSVSWYQQTPGQGLQFLFEYFSETQRNKGNFPGRFSGRQFSNSRSEMNVSTLELGDSALYLCASSLATNVASYNEQFFGPGTRLTVL.